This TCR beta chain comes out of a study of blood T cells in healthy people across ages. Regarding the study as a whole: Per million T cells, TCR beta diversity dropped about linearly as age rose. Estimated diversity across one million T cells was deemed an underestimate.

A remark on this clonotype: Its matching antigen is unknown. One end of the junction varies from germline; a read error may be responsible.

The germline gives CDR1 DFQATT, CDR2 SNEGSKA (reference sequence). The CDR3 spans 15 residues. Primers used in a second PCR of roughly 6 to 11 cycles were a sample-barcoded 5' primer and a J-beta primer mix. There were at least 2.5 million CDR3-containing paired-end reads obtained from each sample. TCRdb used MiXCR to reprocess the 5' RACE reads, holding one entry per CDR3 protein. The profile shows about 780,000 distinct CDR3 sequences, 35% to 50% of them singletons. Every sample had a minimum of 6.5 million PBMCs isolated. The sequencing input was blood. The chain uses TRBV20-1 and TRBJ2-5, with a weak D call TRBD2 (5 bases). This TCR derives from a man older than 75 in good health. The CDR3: CSGSPPRVYQATQYF. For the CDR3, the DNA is TGCAGTGGGTCCCCTCCGCGGGTGTACCAAGCGACCCAGTACTTC.